Sequencing of this T cell receptor (beta chain) was carried out in a study of blood T cell repertoires in COVID-19. The V gene's germline CDR1 is SGHTS and CDR2 YDEGEE. The CDR3 totals 16 residues. J gave up 0 bases and V 2 bases, and 3 bases lay outside the gene matches. Profiling relied on immunoSEQ multiplex PCR, and the TCRdb table lists in-frame clones only, not all of them. The table records 280,000 or so clones, 80% to 90% of them present only once. The sequenced sample consisted of PBMCs or T cells enriched from blood (not recorded which). The chain combines TRBV5-8 with TRBJ1-4; 8 bases match TRBD1. The clonotype originates from a man under 40 who had recovered from COVID-19. Here the CDR3 DNA reads TGTGCCAGCAGCTTTGGACAGGGCTCAACTAATGAAAAACTGTTTTTT. This codes for CASSFGQGSTNEKLFF.